Presented here are 5 T cell receptor beta chains from one specimen sequenced in a study of blood T cell repertoires in COVID-19. Method: immunoSEQ multiplex PCR; TCRdb's copy keeps in-frame clones and lacks some. The table records 350,000 to 550,000 clones, around 90% of them present only once. The sample consisted of PBMCs or T cells enriched from blood (not recorded which). These receptors all come from a woman aged 18-30 years with acute COVID-19.

The chain employs TRBV7-4 and TRBJ1-1; TRBD1 matches at 7 bases. The CDR3 is 14 amino acids. The V segment lost 3 bases and the J segment 1 base; nucleotides outside the gene matches: 2. Germline lookup yields CDR1 SGHVT and CDR2 SQSDAQ. The CDR3 DNA follows: TGTGCCAGCAGCTTGGGACAGCCGAACACTGAAGCTTTCTTT. Its translation: CASSLGQPNTEAFF.

The chain recombines TRBV5-1 with TRBJ1-1; no clear D. In germline, CDR1 is SGHRS, CDR2 YFSETQ. This CDR3 is 13 amino acids long. Trimming took 4 bases from V and 5 from J, leaving 12 bases between them. For the CDR3, the DNA is TGCGCCAGCAGCCGGTTCGGAGGGACTGAAGCTTTCTTT. This translates into CASSRFGGTEAFF.

This clone was detected once. The chain employs TRBV15 and TRBJ2-4; D uncertain. The CDR3 runs to 18 residues. V lost 0 bases and J 0 bases, leaving 15 bases between the germline ends. In germline, CDR1 is LNHNV, CDR2 YYDKDF (reference sequence). CDR3 amino acids: CATSRDLSVALAKNIQYF. The CDR3 bases are TGTGCCACCAGCAGAGATCTATCCGTAGCTCTAGCCAAAAACATTCAGTACTTC.

This rearrangement joins TRBV4-2 to TRBJ2-7; D may be TRBD2 (5 bases). The CDR3 loop spans 15 amino acids. The ends were cut back, 0 bases at V and 4 bases at J, with 13 bases in the middle. Germline V gives CDR1 LGHNA, CDR2 YNFKEQ. Here the CDR3 reads CASSQEVGVNYEQYF. The CDR3 nucleotides read TGTGCCAGCAGCCAAGAAGTGGGAGTAAATTACGAGCAGTACTTC.

This clone was seen a handful of times. A junction end diverges from the germline sequence, so it may reflect a read error. V is TRBV2 and J is TRBJ2-7; 8 bases map to TRBD2. Germline V gene sequence: CDR1 SNHLY, CDR2 FYNNEI. This CDR3 has 12 residues. The CDR3 nucleotides read TGTGCCAGCAGAGATAGCGGGATGCGTCCGGGATTC. Protein product: CASRDSGMRPGF. The full variable domain, with the rest looked up from reference TRBV2 and TRBJ2-7, is EPEVTQTPSHQVTQMGQEVILRCVPISNHLYFYWYRQILGQKVEFLVSFYNNEISEKSEIFDDQFSVERPDGSNFTLKIRSTKLEDSAMYFCASRDSGMRPGFGPGTRLTVT.